This TCR beta chain comes out of a study of blood T cell repertoires in COVID-19 (dated by TCRdb to about 2020). About the investigation overall: Collaborator samples came from the United States, Italy and Spain and covered acute and convalescent phases of COVID-19. A de-identified subject ID, COVID-19 status, age in years and sex were almost always included in the sample metadata. HLA class I and class II types, where available, came from metadata supplied by the sample provider rather than from assay-based typing. Samples were obtained from the ongoing ImmuneRACE study (first 160 participants) and from some 1,300 subjects provided by 6 global collaborators. A freely available public database, intended as a resource for researchers studying the immune response to SARS-CoV-2, is where the repertoires were released. The prospective study material was composed of cDNA or gDNA derived from T cells, B-cell-depleted T cells, or PBMCs. Subjects who had been exposed to COVID-19, were actively infected with it, or had recovered from it provided the deeply sampled blood TCRbeta repertoires that made up the dataset.

Between the V and J ends, shortened by 4 bases and 0 bases respectively, the junction contains 13 bases. There are 15 amino acids in the CDR3, from cysteine to phenylalanine inclusive. Just the 45-base CDR3 DNA is kept, in frame starting at base 1. CDR1 and CDR2 are read off the germline V gene as SGHRS and YFSETQ. General conclusions and limits of the study: Clinical and demographic metadata were provided uncurated, with the amount varying by source and participant.

TCRbeta CDR3 regions were amplified from genomic DNA using the immunoSEQ Assay, a bias-controlled multiplex PCR. The original methods were these. The number of nucleated cells in each sample was estimated from the amplification of reference gene primers within the assay. Sequence reads were collapsed and filtered to measure the absolute abundance of every unique TCRbeta CDR3 rearrangement. For each sample, productive Simpson clonality was calculated as the square root of Simpson's diversity index across productive rearrangements. Here the immuneACCESS table is served through TCRdb, limited to in-frame sequences with V and J called. Missing clones are a known gap in these copies; in checked studies unresolved V genes cover under half, and the rest lacks a known reason. Clone size and V and J calls were adopted from that table, with D and trimming inferred from the DNA. Within this sample are 260,000 or so clones, with around 84% of them counted one time only. Clones ranked in the top ten supply about 2.3% of the sample.

Enrolling through a virtual design, the prospective study's participants ranged in age from about 18 to 100 years and lived across 20 to 30 United States geographic areas. In the prospective study, participants were assigned to cohorts based on the clinical history participants reported in a screening survey and a study questionnaire. For ImmuneRACE Cohort 3, a participant was defined as recovered based on two consecutive negative NP/OP PCR tests, clearance by a healthcare professional, or resolution of symptoms. In the prospective study, mobile phlebotomists collected whole blood, serum and a nasopharyngeal or oropharyngeal swab from each participant. Additional blood draws and questionnaires over an approximately two-month period could optionally be provided by prospective study participants. Before DNA extraction, blood samples from the prospective study were shipped at room temperature or frozen.

Comments on this clone: What antigen it recognizes has not been identified. Per-nucleotide qualities are absent, and no much larger clonotype sits a single base away.

The rearranged segments are TRBV5-1 and TRBJ1-1; possibly the D gene is TRBD1, per 5 matching bases. The sample taken for sequencing was PBMCs or T cells enriched from blood (not recorded which). This TCR was sampled from a woman aged 45-65 years who had recovered from COVID-19. The DNA sequence is as follows: TGCGCCAGCAGCCCGGTGGGGGGAATGAACACTGAAGCTTTCTTT. Its protein product is CASSPVGGMNTEAFF.